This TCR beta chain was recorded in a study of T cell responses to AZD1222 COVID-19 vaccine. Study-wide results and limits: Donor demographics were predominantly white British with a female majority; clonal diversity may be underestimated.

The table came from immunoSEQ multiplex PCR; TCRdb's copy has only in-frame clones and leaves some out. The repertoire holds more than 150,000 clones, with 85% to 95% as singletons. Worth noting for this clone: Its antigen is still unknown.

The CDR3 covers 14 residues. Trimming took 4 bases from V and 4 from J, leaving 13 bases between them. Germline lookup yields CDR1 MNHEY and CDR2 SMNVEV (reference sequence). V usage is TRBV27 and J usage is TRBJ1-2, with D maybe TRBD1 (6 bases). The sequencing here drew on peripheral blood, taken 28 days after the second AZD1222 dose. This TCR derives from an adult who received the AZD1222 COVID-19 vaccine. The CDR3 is CASSSFDRTYGYTF. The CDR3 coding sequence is TGTGCCAGCAGTTCCTTCGACAGGACCTATGGCTACACCTTC.